This T cell receptor (beta chain) was recorded in a study of T cell responses to AZD1222 COVID-19 vaccine. Study context: Researchers grouped second doses given at about 4 or about 12 weeks into one pool. Study outcomes and limitations: Without day 14 samples, only post-peak T cell repertoires were studied. Baseline antibody screening turned up just a handful of seropositive AZD1222 recipients.

The CDR3 contains 13 residues. Germline values: CDR1 MNHEY, CDR2 SVGAGI. Trimming removed 8 bases from V and 3 bases from J; junction bases left unmatched: 3. Concerning this clone: What it recognizes is unknown.

Method: immunoSEQ multiplex PCR; TCRdb's copy keeps in-frame clones and lacks some. This table holds under 150,000 clones, about 94% found once. The chain joins TRBV6-5 to TRBJ2-2; the match to TRBD1 covers 7 bases. This sequence originates from an adult in good health. Material: peripheral blood, obtained on day 0 of AZD1222 vaccination. This chain's CDR3 is CASRDRHTGELFF. The CDR3 region has the DNA TGTGCCAGCCGGGACAGACACACCGGGGAGCTGTTTTTT.